The 14 T cell receptor beta chains presented below share a single source sample, sequenced in a study of cytomegalovirus exposure and HLA in healthy donors. PCR was performed using 60 Vbeta and 13 Jbeta primers. The data were produced by immunoSEQ multiplex PCR, yet TCRdb's version contains in-frame clones alone and is incomplete. The sample holds fewer than 200,000 clones, roughly two thirds seen once. The material sequenced was PBMCs. All receptors derive from a woman between 18 and 30 years old in good health and CMV-seropositive.

The chain has TRBV10-3 and TRBJ2-2; a weak D match, TRBD2 (5 bases). Germline CDR1 ENHRY, CDR2 SYGVKD. V was pared by 2 bases and J by 6 bases, with 19 bases between. The length of the CDR3 is 17 residues. CDR3 in DNA: TGTGCCATCAGTGAGGCTCCGGCCCCTAGCAGGCCCGGGGAGCTGTTTTTT. This translates into CAISEAPAPSRPGELFF.

A remark on this clone: An end of the junction differs from the germline gene, which may be a read error. The chain is built from TRBV7-9 and TRBJ2-7, with 9 bases fitting TRBD1. The J call may be mistaken, given a closer DNA end match to TRBJ2-1. The CDR3 runs 14 residues. Germline V lookup: CDR1 SEHNR, CDR2 FQNEAQ (reference sequence). The CDR3 coding sequence is TGTTCCAGCAAGGGACAGGGCCTATACAATGAGCAGTTCTTC. Translation: CSSKGQGLYNEQFF.

The chain has TRBV19 and TRBJ2-3; D perhaps matches TRBD2 (6 bases). Germline V CDR1 and CDR2: LNHDA, SQIVND (reference sequence). Trimming left V 3 bases short and J 6 bases short, with 25 bases between. This CDR3 contains 18 residues. The DNA for the CDR3 is TGTGCCAGTAGTATTCCGGACCTGGGACTTCTTAAAAGTGATACGCAGTATTTT. It yields the protein CASSIPDLGLLKSDTQYF. The complete variable domain, with remaining parts taken from reference TRBV19 and TRBJ2-3, reads DGGITQSPKYLFRKEGQNVTLSCEQNLNHDAMYWYRQDPGQGLRLIYYSQIVNDFQKGDIAEGYSVSREKKESFPLTVTSAQKNPTAFYLCASSIPDLGLLKSDTQYFGPGTRLTVL.

J is TRBJ2-1 and V is TRBV14; a possible D gene is TRBD2 (7 bases). The CDR3 has 16 residues. CDR1 is SGHDN and CDR2 is FVKESK in the germline V gene. Trimming removed 0 bases at V and 5 bases at J, with 14 bases between. DNA of the CDR3: TGTGCCAGCAGCCAAGACTGGGGGGGCCAGGACAATGAGCAGTTCTTC. Amino acids: CASSQDWGGQDNEQFF.

The chain employs TRBV7-6 and TRBJ2-1, with TRBD2 matching over 14 bases. This CDR3 has 19 amino acids. With 1 base clipped from V and 5 bases from J, the junction kept 10 bases outside the gene matches. The germline V gene encodes CDR1 SGHVS and CDR2 FNYEAQ. The CDR3 nucleotides read TGTGCCAGCAGCTTAGAGATACCGGGACTAGCGGGGGAAGACAATGAGCAGTTCTTC. Residues: CASSLEIPGLAGEDNEQFF.

The J gene is TRBJ2-1, the V gene TRBV27; 7 nucleotides line up with TRBD2. This CDR3 region has 14 residues. Per the germline V gene, CDR1 is MNHEY and CDR2 is SMNVEV (reference sequence). The V and J ends lost 5 bases and 2 bases, in that order; junction bases with no gene match: 3. The CDR3 DNA reads TGTGCCAGCAGTCCTCGGGGGGCCTACAATGAGCAGTTCTTC. Amino acids: CASSPRGAYNEQFF.

The rearrangement joins TRBV18 to TRBJ2-2, with D possibly TRBD2 on 6 matching bases. The CDR3 spans 15 residues. Trimming took 5 bases from V and 2 from J, leaving 12 bases between them. In germline, CDR1 is KGHSH, CDR2 LQKENI. The CDR3 loop is CASSGGVYNTGELFF. CDR3 nucleotides: TGTGCCAGCTCAGGAGGGGTTTACAACACCGGGGAGCTGTTTTTT.

J is TRBJ1-2 and V is TRBV15, with D tentatively TRBD1 (5 bases). CDR1 is LNHNV, CDR2 YYDKDF, per germline (reference sequence). The CDR3 consists of 16 residues. Trimming pared 0 bases from V and 3 bases from J, leaving 14 bases between. DNA for the CDR3: TGTGCCACCAGCAGAGATGGGGACTCCGAGGACTATGGCTACACCTTC. The encoded protein is CATSRDGDSEDYGYTF.

This chain uses TRBV10-3 with TRBJ2-1; 8 positions agree with TRBD2. The CDR3 contains 15 residues. J gave up 6 bases and V 0 bases, and 4 bases lay outside the gene matches. Germline V gene lookup returns CDR1 ENHRY and CDR2 SYGVKD. CDR3 DNA: TGTGCCATCAGTGAGTCGAGGCGGGGGGCCAATGAGCAGTTCTTC. Its protein product is CAISESRRGANEQFF.

This clone was seen a single time. The genes are TRBV27 and TRBJ2-5; 7 bases agree with TRBD2. The end of the DNA is better explained by TRBJ2-7, so the J call may be wrong. CDR3 length: 15 residues. Germline V gene sequence: CDR1 MNHEY, CDR2 SMNVEV (reference sequence). The CDR3 DNA follows: TGTGCCAGCAGTTTATCGCGGGGGACCAGCGGCGAGCAGTACTTC. This codes for CASSLSRGTSGEQYF.

DNA for the CDR3: TGTGCCAGCAGTTACATCGATAATGTCAGGGTCCCTGAAGCTTTCTTT. Its protein product is CASSYIDNVRVPEAFF. This rearrangement joins TRBV6-6 to TRBJ1-1; possible D gene TRBD1, 5 bases. Germline assignment: CDR1 MNHNY and CDR2 SVGAGI (reference sequence). This CDR3 is 16 amino acids long. V gave up 2 bases and J gave up 6 bases, with 19 bases separating them.

CDR3: CASSLLSGTGFSGANVLTF. The CDR3, as DNA: TGTGCCAGCAGCCTACTCTCCGGGACAGGCTTCTCTGGGGCCAACGTCCTGACTTTC. The chain has TRBV9 and TRBJ2-6; TRBD1 agrees at 8 bases. After removal of 4 bases from V and 0 bases from J, the junction contained 12 bases not matched to a gene. The CDR3 sequence is 19 residues long. Germline CDR1 SGDLS, CDR2 YYNGEE.

J is TRBJ2-1 and V is TRBV19, with TRBD2 matching over 13 bases. The CDR3 spans 18 residues. Unmatched junction bases numbered 17, after V lost 7 bases and J lost 8 bases. The germline V gene has CDR1 LNHDA and CDR2 SQIVND (reference sequence). The DNA for the CDR3 is TGTGCCAGTAATCCTTGGGGGGGACTAGCGGGGAATTTCGATGAGCAGTTCTTC. It is translated as CASNPWGGLAGNFDEQFF.

The chain recombines TRBV12-5 with TRBJ1-1; TRBD1 matches 9 bases. The CDR3 loop spans 14 amino acids. Germline CDR1 is LGHNT and CDR2 is FRNRAP. The junction had 4 bases not matched to a gene; V was cut back by 6 bases and J by 2 bases. The chain's CDR3 is CASGMTGGNTEAFF. The CDR3 nucleotides are TGTGCTAGTGGAATGACAGGGGGAAACACTGAAGCTTTCTTT.